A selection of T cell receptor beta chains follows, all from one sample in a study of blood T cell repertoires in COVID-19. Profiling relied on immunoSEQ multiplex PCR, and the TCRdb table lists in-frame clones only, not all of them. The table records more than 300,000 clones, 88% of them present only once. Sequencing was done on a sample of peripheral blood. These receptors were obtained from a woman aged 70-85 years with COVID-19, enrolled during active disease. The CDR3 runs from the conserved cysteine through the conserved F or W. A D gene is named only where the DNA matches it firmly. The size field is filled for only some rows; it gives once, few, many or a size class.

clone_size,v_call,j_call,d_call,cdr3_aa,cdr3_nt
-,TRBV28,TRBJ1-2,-,CASSLRSGTPNYGYTF,TGTGCCAGCAGTTTACGAAGCGGCACCCCCAACTATGGCTACACCTTC
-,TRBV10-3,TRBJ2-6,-,CAIKGQGSGANVLTF,TGTGCCATCAAAGGGCAGGGCTCTGGGGCCAACGTCCTGACTTTC
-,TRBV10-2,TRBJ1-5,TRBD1,CASSEVTGGQPQHF,TGCGCCAGCAGTGAGGTCACAGGGGGCCAGCCCCAGCATTTT
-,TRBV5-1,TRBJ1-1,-,CASSLRGAEGYTEAFF,TGCGCCAGCAGCTTGAGAGGGGCGGAGGGGTACACTGAAGCTTTCTTT
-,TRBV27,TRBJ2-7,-,CASSSLITTPDRRYEQYF,TGTGCCAGCAGTTCATTGATTACGACCCCTGACAGGCGCTACGAGCAGTACTTC
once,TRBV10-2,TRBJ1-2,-,CASSGGQRYTF,TGCGCCAGCAGTGGGGGGCAACGCTACACCTTC
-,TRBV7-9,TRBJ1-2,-,CASSPPDRLYGYTF,TGTGCCAGCAGCCCTCCGGACAGACTTTATGGCTACACCTTC
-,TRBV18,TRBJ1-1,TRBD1,CASSLQGGNTEAFF,TGTGCCAGCTCTCTACAGGGGGGGAACACTGAAGCTTTCTTT
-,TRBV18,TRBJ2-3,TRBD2,CASSPRLLAGGQGDTQYF,TGTGCCAGCTCACCAAGACTGCTAGCGGGGGGGCAGGGAGATACGCAGTATTTT
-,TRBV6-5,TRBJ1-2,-,CASSSGGQGYTF,TGTGCCAGCAGTTCGGGGGGGCAGGGCTACACCTTC
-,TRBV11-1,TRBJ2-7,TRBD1,CASSPGQGKVNEQYF,TGTGCCAGCAGCCCGGGACAGGGAAAGGTAAACGAGCAGTACTTC
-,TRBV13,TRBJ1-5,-,CASSLSGRQPQHF,TGTGCCAGCAGCTTAAGCGGGAGGCAGCCCCAGCATTTT
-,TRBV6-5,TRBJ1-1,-,CASSYSREGAEAFF,TGTGCCAGCAGTTACTCGAGGGAAGGAGCTGAAGCTTTCTTT
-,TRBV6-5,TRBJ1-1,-,CASSLGGGGTEAFF,TGTGCCAGCAGTTTGGGGGGGGGAGGCACTGAAGCTTTCTTT
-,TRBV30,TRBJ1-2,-,CAWWQGTYGYTF,TGTGCCTGGTGGCAGGGGACATATGGCTACACCTTC
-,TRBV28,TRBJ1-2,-,CAGRGGFNYGYTF,TGTGCCGGCCGGGGGGGTTTTAACTATGGCTACACCTTC
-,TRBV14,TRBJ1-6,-,CASSPFFFGVSPLHF,TGTGCCAGCAGCCCCTTCTTTTTCGGGGTCTCACCCCTCCACTTT
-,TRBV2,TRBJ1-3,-,CASRSAIGSGNTIYF,TGTGCCAGCAGGTCCGCCATCGGGTCTGGAAACACCATATATTTT
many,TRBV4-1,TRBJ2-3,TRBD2,CASSQEGPRLGGGRDTQYF,TGCGCCAGCAGCCAAGAGGGGCCTCGGCTTGGCGGGGGGCGTGATACGCAGTATTTT
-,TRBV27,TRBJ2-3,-,CASSLSTASTDTQYF,TGTGCCAGCAGTTTATCGACAGCCAGCACAGATACGCAGTATTTT
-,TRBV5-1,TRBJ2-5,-,CASSFWDTYQETQYF,TGCGCCAGCAGCTTTTGGGACACGTACCAAGAGACCCAGTACTTC
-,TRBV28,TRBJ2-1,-,CASRRGGARNEQFF,TGTGCCAGCAGGCGAGGGGGGGCGAGGAATGAGCAGTTCTTC
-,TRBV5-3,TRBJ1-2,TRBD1,CARSLGTTGERDYGYTF,TGTGCCAGAAGCTTGGGAACGACAGGGGAACGGGACTATGGCTACACCTTC
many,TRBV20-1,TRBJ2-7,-,CSAKRGYEQYF,TGCAGTGCAAAACGGGGGTACGAGCAGTACTTC
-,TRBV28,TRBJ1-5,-,CASSGGGSNQPQHF,TGTGCCAGCTCGGGGGGTGGTAGCAATCAGCCCCAGCATTTT
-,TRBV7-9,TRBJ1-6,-,CASSLVLTGTRVSPLHF,TGTGCCAGCAGCTTAGTGCTTACCGGGACACGAGTTTCACCCCTCCACTTT
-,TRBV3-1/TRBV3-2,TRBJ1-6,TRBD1,CASSRRQGAFDSPLHF,TGTGCCAGCAGCCGCCGACAGGGGGCCTTCGATTCACCCCTCCACTTT
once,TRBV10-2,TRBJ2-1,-,CATSMSSGFYNEQFF,TGCGCCACCTCCATGAGTAGCGGATTTTACAATGAGCAGTTCTTC
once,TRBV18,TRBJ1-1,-,CASSSSGGMNTEAFF,TGTGCCAGCTCATCCTCCGGGGGGATGAACACTGAAGCTTTCTTT
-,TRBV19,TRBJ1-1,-,CASKGVSLSQKNTEAFF,TGTGCCAGTAAGGGGGTTAGCCTCAGCCAAAAGAACACTGAAGCTTTCTTT
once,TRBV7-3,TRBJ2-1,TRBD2,CASSHGGSYNEQFF,TGTGCCAGCAGCCACGGGGGGTCCTACAATGAGCAGTTCTTC
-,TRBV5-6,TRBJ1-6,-,CASSLNSNNSPLHF,TGTGCCAGCAGCTTGAACAGCAACAATTCACCCCTCCACTTT
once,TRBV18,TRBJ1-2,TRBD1,CASSLDREGYTF,TGTGCCAGCTCACTTGACAGGGAAGGCTACACCTTC
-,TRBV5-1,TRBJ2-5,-,CATREPGVETQYF,TGCGCCACCCGGGAGCCGGGGGTAGAGACCCAGTACTTC
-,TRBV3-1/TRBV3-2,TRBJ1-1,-,CASSQDGLGNTEAFF,TGTGCCAGCAGCCAAGACGGACTGGGGAACACTGAAGCTTTCTTT
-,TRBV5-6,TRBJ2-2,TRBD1,CASSRTGGVTGELFF,TGTGCCAGCAGCAGGACAGGGGGCGTCACCGGGGAGCTGTTTTTT
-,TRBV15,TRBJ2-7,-,CATSRDLQGVNEQYF,TGTGCCACCAGCAGAGATTTGCAGGGCGTAAACGAGCAGTACTTC
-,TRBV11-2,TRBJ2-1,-,CASSLELGLSSYNEQFF,TGTGCCAGCAGCCTCGAGCTAGGCCTAAGCTCCTACAATGAGCAGTTCTTC
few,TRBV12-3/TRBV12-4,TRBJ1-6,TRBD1,CASSGQGDSPLHF,TGTGCCAGCAGCGGACAGGGAGATTCACCCCTCCACTTT
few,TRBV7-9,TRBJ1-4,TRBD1,CASSTGTDNEKLFF,TGTGCCAGCAGCACCGGGACAGATAATGAAAAACTGTTTTTT
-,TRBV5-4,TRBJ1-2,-,CASSRNYGYTF,TGTGCCAGCAGCCGTAACTATGGCTACACCTTC
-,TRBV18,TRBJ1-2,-,CASSPSPRGLDYGYTF,TGTGCCAGCTCACCCTCTCCTCGGGGGTTGGACTATGGCTACACCTTC
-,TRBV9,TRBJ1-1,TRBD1,CASGDRDRGGTEAFF,TGTGCCAGCGGTGACCGGGACAGGGGCGGCACTGAAGCTTTCTTT
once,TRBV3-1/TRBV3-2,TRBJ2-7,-,CASSAPQKGAYEQYF,TGTGCCAGCAGCGCCCCCCAAAAGGGGGCCTACGAGCAGTACTTC
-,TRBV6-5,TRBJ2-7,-,CASCSLAYEQYF,TGTGCCAGCTGCTCTTTAGCGTACGAGCAGTACTTC
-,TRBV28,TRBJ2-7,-,CASSLLGTYEQYF,TGTGCCAGCAGTTTATTGGGCACCTACGAGCAGTACTTC
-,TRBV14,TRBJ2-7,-,CASSQDGGGTYEQYF,TGTGCCAGCAGCCAAGATGGTGGGGGGACCTACGAGCAGTACTTC
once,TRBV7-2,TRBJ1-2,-,CASSLAGGSGYTF,TGTGCCAGCAGCTTAGCGGGGGGAAGTGGCTACACCTTC
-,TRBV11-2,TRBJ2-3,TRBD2,CASSFSGGDHTDTQYF,TGTGCCAGCAGCTTTAGCGGGGGGGATCATACAGATACGCAGTATTTT
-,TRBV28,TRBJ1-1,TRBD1,CASSLTGALNTEAFF,TGTGCCAGCAGCCTTACAGGGGCCCTGAACACTGAAGCTTTCTTT